This entry lists 9 T cell receptor beta chains sequenced from one sample in a study of blood T cell repertoires in COVID-19. The assay was immunoSEQ multiplex PCR, and TCRdb's table has in-frame clones only and misses some. The repertoire holds 200,000 to 250,000 clones, roughly four fifths seen once, with approximately 12% in the top ten. Sequenced material: peripheral blood. These receptors were taken from a woman in her 40s with acute or convalescent COVID-19.

This clone was seen a handful of times. The rearrangement joins TRBV24-1 to TRBJ1-2; 9 positions match TRBD1. This CDR3 is built from 16 residues. CDR1 and CDR2 (germline): KGHDR, SFDVKD. V dropped 2 bases and J dropped 5; count of bases not matched to a gene: 8. CDR3 amino acids: CATSDSLGDRAYGYTF. The CDR3 DNA is TGTGCCACCAGTGATTCCCTCGGGGACAGGGCGTATGGCTACACCTTC.

This clone was observed once. This chain links TRBV10-1 with TRBJ2-2; perhaps TRBD2 as D (5 bases). V shed 1 base and J shed 3 bases, with 6 bases lying between them. The CDR3 loop spans 14 amino acids. Germline CDR1 WNHNN, CDR2 SYGVQD (reference sequence). CDR3 DNA: TGCGCCAGCAGTGAGTTGAGGGACACCGGGGAGCTGTTTTTT. Residues: CASSELRDTGELFF.

The genes are TRBV3-1 (or the pseudogene TRBV3-2) and TRBJ2-7, with TRBD2 as a possible D gene (5 bases). Germline CDR1 LGHDT, CDR2 YNNKEL (reference sequence). The CDR3 runs to 14 residues. Trimming stripped 5 bases from V and 2 bases from J, with 13 bases between. The CDR3 region is CASSLRRETYEQYF. The CDR3 bases are TGTGCCAGCAGCTTGCGACGGGAAACCTACGAGCAGTACTTC.

The gene calls are TRBV9 and TRBJ2-1; a weak D match, TRBD1 (5 bases). CDR1 SGDLS and CDR2 YYNGEE come from the germline V gene. Deletions cut 3 bases from V and 0 bases from J, with 10 bases between. This CDR3 region has 15 residues. DNA of the CDR3: TGTGCCAGCAGCGGGGGCCCGAGCTCCTACAATGAGCAGTTCTTC. It encodes CASSGGPSSYNEQFF.

The rearrangement uses TRBV2 and TRBJ2-7; 10 bases are shared with TRBD1. With V trimmed by 5 bases and J by 7 bases, 5 bases remained unmatched. The length of the CDR3 is 13 residues. Germline CDR1 reads SNHLY; CDR2 reads FYNNEI. CDR3 residues: CASSPGTGVEQYF. The CDR3 DNA is TGTGCCAGCAGTCCCGGGACAGGGGTAGAGCAGTACTTC.

The chain has TRBV6-2 or TRBV6-3 and TRBJ2-1; the D is unclear. Germline V gene data show CDR1 as MNHEY and CDR2 as SVGEGT. The CDR3 is 15 amino acids. Trimming took off 6 bases at V and 0 bases at J, with 12 bases between the two ends. CDR3 amino acids: CASSLLSPSYNEQFF. The CDR3, as DNA: TGTGCCAGCAGCCTTCTTAGCCCCTCCTACAATGAGCAGTTCTTC.

This clone was detected only once. J is TRBJ2-6 and V is TRBV27; possibly TRBD1 for D (5 bases). Germline V gives CDR1 MNHEY, CDR2 SMNVEV (reference sequence). V lost 5 bases, J lost 0 bases, and 8 bases lay in between. This CDR3 contains 15 residues. CDR3 protein: CASSDDSSGANVLTF. The CDR3 DNA follows: TGTGCCAGCAGTGATGACAGCTCTGGGGCCAACGTCCTGACTTTC.

The chain recombines TRBV30 with TRBJ1-2; D gene unclear. CDR1 and CDR2 (germline): GTSNPN, SVGIG (reference sequence). The CDR3 covers 12 residues. Between the trimmed V and J ends, which lost 3 bases and 5 bases, there was a span of 10 bases. In DNA form, the CDR3 reads TGTGCCTGGAGGGGCTGGCGTTATGGCTACACCTTC. It encodes CAWRGWRYGYTF.

This rearrangement joins TRBV11-2 to TRBJ2-2; 9 nucleotides align to TRBD2. The CDR3 spans 14 residues. Germline loops: CDR1 SGHAT, CDR2 FQNNGV. Trimming removed 6 bases from V and 6 bases from J; junction bases left unmatched: 5. DNA for the CDR3: TGTGCCAGCAGTTCCATAGCGGGAGCCGGGGAGCTGTTTTTT. Translated, it gives CASSSIAGAGELFF.